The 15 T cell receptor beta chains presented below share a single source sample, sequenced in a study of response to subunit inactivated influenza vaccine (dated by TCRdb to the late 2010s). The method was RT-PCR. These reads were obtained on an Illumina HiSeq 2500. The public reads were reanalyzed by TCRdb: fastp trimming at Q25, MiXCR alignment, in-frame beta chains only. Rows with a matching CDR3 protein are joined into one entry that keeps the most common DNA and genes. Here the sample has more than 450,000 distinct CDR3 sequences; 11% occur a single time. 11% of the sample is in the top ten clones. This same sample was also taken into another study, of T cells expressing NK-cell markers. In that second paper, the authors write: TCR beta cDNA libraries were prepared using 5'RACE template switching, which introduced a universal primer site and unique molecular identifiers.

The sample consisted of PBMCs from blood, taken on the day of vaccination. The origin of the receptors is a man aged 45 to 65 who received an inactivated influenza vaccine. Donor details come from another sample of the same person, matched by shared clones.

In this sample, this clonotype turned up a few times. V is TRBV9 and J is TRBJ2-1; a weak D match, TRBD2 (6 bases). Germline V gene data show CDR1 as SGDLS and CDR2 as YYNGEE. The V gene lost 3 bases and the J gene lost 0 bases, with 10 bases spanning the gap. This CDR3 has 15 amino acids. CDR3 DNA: TGTGCCAGCAGCGCGGGACTTCTCTCCTACAATGAGCAGTTCTTC. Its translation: CASSAGLLSYNEQFF.

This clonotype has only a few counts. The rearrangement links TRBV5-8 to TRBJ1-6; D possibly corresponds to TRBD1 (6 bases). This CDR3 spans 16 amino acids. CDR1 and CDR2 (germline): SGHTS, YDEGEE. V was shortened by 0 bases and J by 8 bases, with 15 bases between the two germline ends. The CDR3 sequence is CASSLARTVGYSPLHF. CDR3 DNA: TGTGCCAGCAGCTTGGCCAGGACAGTAGGGTATTCACCCCTCCACTTT.

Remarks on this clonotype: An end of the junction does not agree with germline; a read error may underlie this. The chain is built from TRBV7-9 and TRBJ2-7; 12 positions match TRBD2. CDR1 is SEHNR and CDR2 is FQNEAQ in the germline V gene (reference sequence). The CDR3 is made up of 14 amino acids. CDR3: CAISMTSGGYEQYF. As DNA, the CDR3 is TGTGCCATCAGCATGACTAGCGGGGGCTACGAGCAGTACTTC.

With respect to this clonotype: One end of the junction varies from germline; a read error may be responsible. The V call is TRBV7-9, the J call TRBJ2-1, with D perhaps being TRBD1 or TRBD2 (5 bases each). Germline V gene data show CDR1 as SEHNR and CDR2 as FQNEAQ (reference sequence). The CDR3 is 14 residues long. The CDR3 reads CASSEGTTYNEQFF. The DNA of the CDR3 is TGTGCCAGCTCAGAAGGGACCACCTATAATGAGCAGTTCTTC.

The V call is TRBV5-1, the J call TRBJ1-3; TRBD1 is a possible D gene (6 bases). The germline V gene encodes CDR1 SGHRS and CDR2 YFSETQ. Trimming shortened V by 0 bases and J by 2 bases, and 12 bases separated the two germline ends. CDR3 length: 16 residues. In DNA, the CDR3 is TGCGCCAGCAGCTTGGAATGGCAGGGGACTGGAAACACCATATATTTT. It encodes CASSLEWQGTGNTIYF.

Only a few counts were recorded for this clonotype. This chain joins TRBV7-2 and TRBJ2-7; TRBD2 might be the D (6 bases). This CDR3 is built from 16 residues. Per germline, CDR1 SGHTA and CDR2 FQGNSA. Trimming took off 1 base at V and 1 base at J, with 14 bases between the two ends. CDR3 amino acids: CASSLVPGLTSYEQYF. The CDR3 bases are TGTGCCAGCAGCTTAGTCCCGGGACTGACATCCTACGAGCAGTACTTC.

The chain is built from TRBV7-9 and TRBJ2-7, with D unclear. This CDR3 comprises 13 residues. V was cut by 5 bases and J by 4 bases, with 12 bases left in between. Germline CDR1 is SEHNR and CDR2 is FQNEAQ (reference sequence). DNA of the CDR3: TGTGCCAGCAGCCGTTCCGGACGGTACGAGCAGTACTTC. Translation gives CASSRSGRYEQYF. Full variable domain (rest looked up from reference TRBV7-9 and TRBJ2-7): DTGVSQNPRHKITKRGQNVTFRCDPISEHNRLYWYRQTLGQGPEFLTYFQNEAQLEKSRLLSDRFSAERPKGSFSTLEIQRTEQGDSAMYLCASSRSGRYEQYFGPGTRLTVT.

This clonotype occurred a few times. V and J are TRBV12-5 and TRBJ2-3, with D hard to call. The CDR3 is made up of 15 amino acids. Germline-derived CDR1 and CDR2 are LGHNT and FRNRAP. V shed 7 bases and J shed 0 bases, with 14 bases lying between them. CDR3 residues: CASADGSVSTDTQYF. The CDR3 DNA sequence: TGTGCTAGTGCCGACGGATCTGTTAGCACAGATACGCAGTATTTT.

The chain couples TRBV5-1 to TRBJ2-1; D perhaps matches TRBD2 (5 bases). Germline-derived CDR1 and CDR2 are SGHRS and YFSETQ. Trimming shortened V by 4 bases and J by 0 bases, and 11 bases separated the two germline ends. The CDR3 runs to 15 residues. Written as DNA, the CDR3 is TGCGCCAGCAGCAACGGGGTGGGCTCCTACAATGAGCAGTTCTTC. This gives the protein CASSNGVGSYNEQFF. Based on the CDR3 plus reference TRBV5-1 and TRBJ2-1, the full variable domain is KAGVTQTPRYLIKTRGQQVTLSCSPISGHRSVSWYQQTPGQGLQFLFEYFSETQRNKGNFPGRFSGRQFSNSRSEMNVSTLELGDSALYLCASSNGVGSYNEQFFGPGTRLTVL.

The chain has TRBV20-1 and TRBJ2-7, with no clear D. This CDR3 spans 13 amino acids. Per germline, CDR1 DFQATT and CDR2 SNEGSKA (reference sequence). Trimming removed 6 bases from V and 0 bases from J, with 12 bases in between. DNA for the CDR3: TGCAGTGCGCTGCTACCGACCTCCTACGAGCAGTACTTC. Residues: CSALLPTSYEQYF.

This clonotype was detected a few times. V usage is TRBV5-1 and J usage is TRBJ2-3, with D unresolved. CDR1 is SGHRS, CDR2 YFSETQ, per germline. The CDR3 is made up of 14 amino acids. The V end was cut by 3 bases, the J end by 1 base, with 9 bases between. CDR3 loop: CASSSAPGTDTQYF. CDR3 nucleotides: TGCGCCAGCAGCTCGGCTCCTGGCACAGATACGCAGTATTTT.

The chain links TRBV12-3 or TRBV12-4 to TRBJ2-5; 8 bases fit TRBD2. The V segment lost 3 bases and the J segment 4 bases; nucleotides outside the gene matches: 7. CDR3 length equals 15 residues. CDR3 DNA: TGTGCCAGCAGTTTTAGGACGGCGGGGGGAGAGACCCAGTACTTC. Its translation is CASSFRTAGGETQYF.

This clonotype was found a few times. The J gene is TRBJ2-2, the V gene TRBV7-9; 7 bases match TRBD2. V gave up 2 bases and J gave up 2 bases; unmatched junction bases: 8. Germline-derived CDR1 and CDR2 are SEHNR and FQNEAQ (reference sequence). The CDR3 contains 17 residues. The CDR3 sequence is CASSLTSGGRNTGELFF. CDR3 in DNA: TGTGCCAGCAGCTTAACTTCTGGCGGGAGAAACACCGGGGAGCTGTTTTTT.

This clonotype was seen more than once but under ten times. The CDR3 region has the DNA TGTGCCAGCAGCCAAGAGGGACAGATGAACACTGAAGCTTTCTTT. Amino acids: CASSQEGQMNTEAFF. J is TRBJ1-1 and V is TRBV3-1; TRBD1 aligns across 7 bases. Germline V gene lookup returns CDR1 LGHDT and CDR2 YNNKEL (reference sequence). V lost 0 bases, J lost 0 bases, and 1 base stayed unmatched. The CDR3 length is 15 residues.

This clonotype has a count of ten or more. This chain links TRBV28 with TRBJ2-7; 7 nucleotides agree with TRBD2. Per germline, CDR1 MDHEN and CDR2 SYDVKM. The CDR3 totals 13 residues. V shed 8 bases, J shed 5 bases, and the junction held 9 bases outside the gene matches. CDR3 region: CASSAGALDEQYF. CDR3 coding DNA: TGTGCCAGCTCGGCGGGAGCCCTTGACGAGCAGTACTTC.